Included here is one T cell receptor beta chain sequence, with context. Its antigen remains unknown. Here immunoSEQ multiplex PCR was the method, and the copy in TCRdb shows in-frame clones only, minus some. The sample contains 20,000 to 25,000 clones, more than 70% of which appear only once. These data originate in a study of chemoradiotherapy in HPV16-positive cancers. Study-level information: Functional T-cell assays on two HPV16-positive patients' cells defined candidate HPV-specific clones and common TCR motifs.

Study conclusions and caveats: During treatment, candidate HPV-specific clones and E7-related motifs expanded in tumor.

Trimming took 0 bases from V and 1 from J; bases not matched to a gene: 2. In germline, CDR1 is SGDLS, CDR2 YYNGEE. The CDR3 consists of 16 residues. This chain links TRBV9 with TRBJ2-5, with TRBD2 identical over 11 bases. This clonotype was obtained from a human donor with HPV-associated anogenital cancer. The input for sequencing was blood, taken from a patient who underwent chemoradiotherapy. As DNA, the CDR3 is TGTGCCAGCAGCGTAGCGACTAGCGGGGCCCAAGAGACCCAGTACTTC. Protein product: CASSVATSGAQETQYF. Complete variable domain (other parts from reference TRBV9 and TRBJ2-5): DSGVTQTPKHLITATGQRVTLRCSPRSGDLSVYWYQQSLDQGLQFLIQYYNGEERAKGNILERFSAQQFPDLHSELNLSSLELGDSALYFCASSVATSGAQETQYFGPGTRLLVL.